This T cell receptor beta chain originates from a study of CD8+CD57+ T cells in acquired aplastic anemia. Looking at the study overall: CD4+ and CD8+ cells, once sorted, gave DNA averaging approximately 3 ug.

Whole-study results and caveats: Patients and controls had in common approximately 29 CD8+ CDR3 sequences.

Trimming left V 1 base short and J 8 bases short, with 11 bases between. In germline, CDR1 is LNHNV, CDR2 YYDKDF (reference sequence). The CDR3 extends over 13 amino acids. Genomic DNA provided the template from which TCR beta VDJ and CDR3 profiles were obtained. TCRdb re-called the reads through MiXCR, storing one row per CDR3 protein. The table shows more than 70,000 distinct CDR3 sequences, with less than 85% occurring only once. Comment on this clonotype: Its matching antigen is unknown.

It was patients with CD8+CD57+ cell expansion by flow cytometry who were chosen for sequencing. Diagnosis of severe acquired aplastic anemia applied to all patients. Patients had not yet gotten any therapy when their blood was taken for sampling. This sequence joins TRBV15 and TRBJ1-1; possible D gene TRBD1, 5 bases. Sequencing was carried out using sorted CD4+, CD8+, or CD8+CD57+ T cells (not recorded which) from PBMCs. This TCR was sampled from a human donor with aplastic anemia. CDR3 region: CATSRGGVGEAFF. The DNA for the CDR3 is TGTGCCACCAGCAGAGGAGGGGTCGGGGAAGCTTTCTTT.